This T cell receptor (beta chain) was sequenced during a study of early T cells in non-severe SARS-CoV-2 infection. Attached unique molecular identifiers marked individual cDNA molecules. TCRdb reanalysed the 5' RACE reads using MiXCR and keeps one entry per CDR3 protein. The table has around 45,000 distinct CDR3 sequences, about 4% seen once. Study-wide results and caveats: The matching step, a VDJdb search, favored anti-spike CD8 responses and missed private and CD4 specificities.

Germline trimming cut 3 bases from V and 10 bases from J; bases unmatched to any gene: 6. CDR3 length: 15 residues. CDR1 ENHRY and CDR2 SYGVKD come from the germline V gene. In this sample, this clonotype turned up many times. Antigen unknown. This chain connects TRBV10-3 to TRBJ2-1; 13 nucleotides line up with TRBD2. The TCR originated in an adult who was a healthcare worker with PCR-confirmed SARS-CoV-2 infection or an uninfected control (not recorded which). Sequencing was done on a sample of whole blood. CDR3 sequence reads: CAISDAGLAGYEQFF. The CDR3 DNA sequence: TGTGCCATCAGTGATGCGGGACTAGCGGGATACGAGCAGTTCTTC.